This T cell receptor beta chain was captured by sequencing in a study of cytomegalovirus exposure and HLA in healthy donors. Germline loops: CDR1 MNHEY, CDR2 SMNVEV (reference sequence). The V segment lost 3 bases and the J segment 3 bases; nucleotides outside the gene matches: 7. This CDR3 region has 15 residues. PCR amplification relied on 60 Vbeta primers (plus 13 Jbeta primers). Original processing methods: The authors later counted about 80 million unique TCR beta chains, roughly 10 million of them shared. TCRdb's table, derived via immunoSEQ multiplex PCR, lists solely in-frame clones and lacks some. D and trimming come from the DNA, and the V and J calls and clone size come from that table. The repertoire consists of 64,000 or so clones, with roughly 67% occurring once and the leading ten covering roughly 7.2%. Notes on the study in general: Cytomegalovirus association was listed for 164 TCR beta chains. HLA restriction was apparent for most CMV-associated TCR beta chains in a later analysis.

Regarding this clone: Its antigen is not known.

The sequenced sample was PBMCs. The source of this sequence is a man aged 40-50 years in good health and CMV-seropositive. V and J are TRBV27 and TRBJ2-7, with 8 nucleotides matching TRBD1. DNA of the CDR3: TGTGCCAGCAGTTTTGGGCGGGACAGGAGCTACGAGCAGTACTTC. Encoded protein: CASSFGRDRSYEQYF.